These 7 T cell receptor beta chains share one sample of origin, sequenced in a study of regulatory T cells in long-lasting Graves disease. Libraries of TCR beta came from iRepertoire HTBI primers plus Arm-PCR of CDR3 regions. Each CDR3 protein is one row after TCRdb ran MiXCR on the multiplex PCR reads. The sample contains fewer than 400,000 distinct CDR3 sequences, more than 20% of which appear only once. Specified time point: persistent/refractory GD, antithyroid drugs over 5 years with positive TRAb. PBMCs provided the RNA from which the TCR library was made. The sequenced sample was peripheral blood mononuclear cells (PBMCs), obtained when the disease was refractory, from a patient treated with antithyroid drugs. Receptors were obtained from a female donor with Graves disease.

This clonotype was seen ten or more times. The rearrangement uses TRBV5-1 and TRBJ1-1, with 7 bases aligning to TRBD1. Germline values: CDR1 SGHRS, CDR2 YFSETQ. The V segment lost 9 bases and the J segment 3 bases; nucleotides outside the gene matches: 11. The CDR3 spans 14 residues. The CDR3 nucleotides are TGCGCCACCAAACCGACAGGGATCGACACTGAAGCTTTCTTT. The encoded protein is CATKPTGIDTEAFF.

The table lists this clonotype with many counts. The chain carries TRBV6-2 or TRBV6-3 and TRBJ1-1; weak D call: TRBD1 (6 bases). Trimming cost V 4 bases and J 2 bases, with 11 bases left between them. Germline V gives CDR1 MNHEY, CDR2 SVGEGT. CDR3 length equals 14 residues. Here the CDR3 DNA reads TGTGCCAGCAGTTTAGGGACACTAAACACTGAAGCTTTCTTT. Translated: CASSLGTLNTEAFF.

This clonotype was seen ten or more times. The V call is TRBV12-3 or TRBV12-4, the J call TRBJ1-4; 7 nucleotides line up with TRBD1. V was clipped by 5 bases and J by 4 bases; unmatched bases: 4. The CDR3 is 14 amino acids. CDR3 DNA: TGTGCCAGCAGTCCCGGGACAGATAATGAAAAACTGTTTTTT. This encodes CASSPGTDNEKLFF.

CDR3 region: CASSTTSAGDYEQYF. The DNA for the CDR3 is TGTGCCAGCAGCACGACATCAGCGGGAGACTACGAGCAGTACTTC. The chain links TRBV14 to TRBJ2-7, with TRBD2 matching over 8 bases. The CDR3 loop spans 15 amino acids. CDR1 and CDR2 from the germline V gene are SGHDN and FVKESK. The junction had 9 bases not matched to a gene; V was cut back by 5 bases and J by 3 bases.

The table lists this clonotype with many counts. The rearrangement links TRBV2 to TRBJ2-5; D unresolved. The V end was cut by 1 base, the J end by 5 bases, with 14 bases between. CDR1 and CDR2 from the germline V gene are SNHLY and FYNNEI. This CDR3 spans 15 amino acids. The CDR3 bases are TGTGCCAGCAGTGAAGGAGTGGCCAACGGGGAGACCCAGTACTTC. It specifies CASSEGVANGETQYF.

V and J are TRBV29-1 and TRBJ2-7; D possibly corresponds to TRBD1 (6 bases). The V end was cut by 7 bases, the J end by 6 bases, with 13 bases between. The CDR3 is 11 amino acids. CDR1 and CDR2 from the germline V gene are SQVTM and ANQGSEA. The CDR3 nucleotides are TGCAGCGCTCGTCAGGGGCCCGAGCAGTACTTC. Translation: CSARQGPEQYF.

This clonotype was counted many times. The chain is built from TRBV7-2 and TRBJ1-1; no definite D call. CDR1 SGHTA and CDR2 FQGNSA come from the germline V gene. CDR3 length: 14 residues. V lost 1 base, J lost 2 bases, and 8 bases lay in between. In nucleotides, the CDR3 is TGTGCCAGCAGCTTAGGTTCAGCTAACACTGAAGCTTTCTTT. Its translation: CASSLGSANTEAFF.